The entry that follows covers one TCR beta chain sequence. Together with a sample-barcoded 5' primer, a J-beta primer mix was included in a second PCR lasting about 6 to 11 cycles. TCRdb reprocessed the 5' RACE reads with MiXCR, giving one entry per CDR3 protein. The sample carries 700,000 or so distinct CDR3 sequences, approximately 40% recorded once. Trimming cost V 6 bases and J 3 bases, with 18 bases left between them. Germline CDR1 and CDR2: MNHEY and SVGEGT. The CDR3 runs 15 residues. This entry is derived from a study of blood T cells in healthy people across ages. Sequencing was performed on blood. The gene calls are TRBV6-2 or TRBV6-3 and TRBJ2-7, with a weak D call TRBD2 (5 bases). This receptor was obtained from a man older than 75 in good health. The CDR3 here is CASSPHNYRDYEQYF. Here the CDR3 DNA reads TGTGCCAGCAGCCCTCACAATTACCGGGACTACGAGCAGTACTTC.